This entry describes one T cell receptor beta chain. The target antigen is unknown. The sample comes from a study of cytomegalovirus exposure and HLA in healthy donors. The V segment lost 2 bases and the J segment 8 bases; nucleotides outside the gene matches: 5. The germline V gene encodes CDR1 SGHRS and CDR2 YFSETQ. There are 14 residues in the CDR3. The study, taken as a whole, reports: The investigators catalogued 150 to 200 TCR beta chains as cytomegalovirus-associated.

The primer mix had 60 Vbeta and 13 Jbeta primers. Some clones are missing from TCRdb's copy, which holds only in-frame ones; the method was immunoSEQ multiplex PCR. The table has about 160,000 clones, approximately 79% seen once. The receptor's source is a man in his 60s in good health and CMV-seronegative. Sequencing was carried out using PBMCs. This sequence joins TRBV5-1 and TRBJ2-1; 9 nucleotides align to TRBD1. In nucleotides, the CDR3 is TGCGCCAGCAGCTTTGGGACAGGGTTCGATGAGCAGTTCTTC. Translation gives CASSFGTGFDEQFF.